These 20 T cell receptor beta chains came from one sample sequenced in a study of OX40 agonist ivuxolimab in advanced cancers. The method was immunoSEQ multiplex PCR; TCRdb's version includes in-frame clones alone and lacks a portion of them. Counted here are 45,000 to 70,000 clones, about 89% occurring once; the ten biggest clones make up around 1.5%. The specimen was CD4+ or CD8+ T cells sorted from blood, collected in a trial of the OX40 agonist ivuxolimab. The source of these receptors is an adult with an advanced solid tumor such as melanoma, head and neck, liver or kidney cancer.

V usage is TRBV10-3 and J usage is TRBJ2-2, with 11 bases identical to TRBD2. Germline CDR1 reads ENHRY; CDR2 reads SYGVKD. Germline trimming cut 6 bases from V and 4 bases from J; bases unmatched to any gene: 16. The CDR3 contains 19 residues. The CDR3 spells CAISAGTGISGGVTGELFF. CDR3 nucleotides: TGTGCCATCAGCGCCGGGACAGGAATTAGCGGGGGGGTCACCGGGGAGCTGTTTTTT.

V usage is TRBV19 and J usage is TRBJ2-7, with TRBD1 matching 9 bases. V was pared by 4 bases and J by 5 bases, with 3 bases of the junction left unmatched. The germline gives CDR1 LNHDA, CDR2 SQIVND (reference sequence). This CDR3 spans 13 amino acids. The chain's CDR3 is CASSTRQGDEQYF. The CDR3, as DNA: TGTGCCAGTAGTACCCGACAGGGGGACGAGCAGTACTTC.

The chain links TRBV5-4 to TRBJ2-7; D perhaps matches TRBD2 (6 bases). This CDR3 spans 15 amino acids. Per germline, CDR1 SGHNT and CDR2 YYREEE (reference sequence). Trimming took 2 bases from V and 6 from J, leaving 18 bases between them. Here the CDR3 DNA reads TGTGCCAGCAGCTTTGGCGGGGCGGTGGTTGGCGAGCAGTACTTC. Translation gives CASSFGGAVVGEQYF.

The V gene is TRBV7-9, the J gene TRBJ1-2, with D possibly being TRBD1 (6 bases). V lost 1 base, J lost 7 bases, and 16 bases lay in between. The germline gives CDR1 SEHNR, CDR2 FQNEAQ (reference sequence). The CDR3 length is 15 residues. The CDR3 region is CASSLGGTGAVGYTF. CDR3 bases: TGTGCCAGCAGCTTAGGGGGGACGGGGGCTGTTGGCTACACCTTC.

The chain recombines TRBV29-1 with TRBJ1-2; possible D gene TRBD1, 5 bases. Between the trimmed V and J ends, which lost 3 bases and 6 bases, there was a span of 17 bases. In germline, CDR1 is SQVTM, CDR2 ANQGSEA. The CDR3 is 14 amino acids. The CDR3 DNA sequence: TGCAGCGTTGAGGGGGTGGCAGGGCGGAATGGCTACACCTTC. It yields the protein CSVEGVAGRNGYTF.

The genes are TRBV11-1 and TRBJ2-7; no clear D gene. Germline V CDR1 and CDR2: SGHAT, FQDESV (reference sequence). The CDR3 has 13 amino acids. Deletions cut 3 bases from V and 0 bases from J, with 6 bases between. CDR3: CASSFFSSYEQYF. DNA for the CDR3: TGTGCCAGCAGCTTTTTTAGCTCCTACGAGCAGTACTTC.

This clone occurred once. The V gene is TRBV9, the J gene TRBJ2-7, with no clear D. This CDR3 comprises 14 residues. Deletions cut 4 bases from V and 2 bases from J, with 13 bases between. CDR1 and CDR2 (germline): SGDLS, YYNGEE. CDR3 DNA: TGTGCCAGCAGCCCGGCAGTAAAAGCCTACGAGCAGTACTTC. The encoded protein is CASSPAVKAYEQYF.

The chain uses TRBV30 and TRBJ1-1; D may be TRBD1 (6 bases). CDR3 size: 12 residues. CDR1 GTSNPN and CDR2 SVGIG come from the germline V gene (reference sequence). The CDR3 loop is CAGGGKNTEAFF. The DNA of the CDR3 is TGTGCGGGAGGGGGAAAGAACACTGAAGCTTTCTTT.

This rearrangement joins TRBV7-2 to TRBJ1-1, with D hard to call. The length of the CDR3 is 13 residues. Germline CDR1 is SGHTA and CDR2 is FQGNSA. Trimming took 5 bases from V and 5 from J, leaving 12 bases between them. The CDR3 loop is CASSTLSGTEAFF. The CDR3 bases are TGTGCCAGCAGCACGCTCTCGGGGACTGAAGCTTTCTTT. Variable domain in full (rest from reference TRBV7-2 and TRBJ1-1): GAGVSQSPSNKVTEKGKDVELRCDPISGHTALYWYRQSLGQGLEFLIYFQGNSAPDKSGLPSDRFSAERTGGSVSTLTIQRTQQEDSAVYLCASSTLSGTEAFFGQGTRLTVV.

For the CDR3, the DNA is TGCGCCAGCAGCATAGACAGGGTGGCTGGCGGGGAGCTGTTTTTT. Translated, it gives CASSIDRVAGGELFF. The V call is TRBV5-1, the J call TRBJ2-2, with 7 bases aligning to TRBD1. Trimming cost V 4 bases and J 7 bases; bases outside gene matches: 10. The CDR3 runs to 15 residues. In germline, CDR1 is SGHRS, CDR2 YFSETQ.

The chain recombines TRBV28 with TRBJ1-5; unclear D gene. V lost 6 bases and J 4 bases, leaving 7 bases between the germline ends. Per the germline V gene, CDR1 is MDHEN and CDR2 is SYDVKM. This CDR3 has 12 residues. The CDR3 DNA reads TGTGCCAGCAGACTAGTTAATCAGCCCCAGCATTTT. It is translated as CASRLVNQPQHF. The full variable domain, in which reference TRBV28 and TRBJ1-5 provide the parts outside the CDR3, is DVKVTQSSRYLVKRTGEKVFLECVQDMDHENMFWYRQDPGLGLRLIYFSYDVKMKEKGDIPEGYSVSREKKERFSLILESASTNQTSMYLCASRLVNQPQHFGDGTRLSIL.

The chain uses TRBV28 and TRBJ1-1; D is uncertain. V was shortened by 7 bases and J by 7 bases, with 16 bases between the two germline ends. Germline V CDR1 and CDR2: MDHEN, SYDVKM. This CDR3 contains 13 residues. CDR3 amino acids: CASTSSRTGEAFF. The CDR3 nucleotides are TGTGCCAGCACTTCGTCCCGAACGGGTGAAGCTTTCTTT.

V usage is TRBV9 and J usage is TRBJ2-3; a possible D gene is TRBD2 (6 bases). Between the trimmed V and J ends, which lost 5 bases and 6 bases, there was a span of 22 bases. The CDR3 sequence is 16 residues long. Germline assignment: CDR1 SGDLS and CDR2 YYNGEE. The DNA of the CDR3 is TGTGCCAGCAGTTCCCGGAGGGACTCCATTACCGATACGCAGTATTTT. Translating gives CASSSRRDSITDTQYF.

This clone was detected only once. The chain couples TRBV10-3 to TRBJ1-4; the match to TRBD1 covers 7 bases. The germline gives CDR1 ENHRY, CDR2 SYGVKD. This CDR3 has 14 residues. Germline trimming cut 6 bases from V and 4 bases from J; bases unmatched to any gene: 5. The CDR3 region has the DNA TGTGCCATCAGGGGCAGGGGGAGTAATGAAAAACTGTTTTTT. The encoded protein is CAIRGRGSNEKLFF.

The chain joins TRBV29-1 to TRBJ2-1, with TRBD1 identical over 7 bases. CDR3 length: 13 amino acids. Per the germline V gene, CDR1 is SQVTM and CDR2 is ANQGSEA. V lost 6 bases, J lost 4 bases, and 6 bases stayed unmatched. CDR3: CSVDRASYNEQFF. In DNA form, the CDR3 reads TGCAGCGTAGACAGGGCCTCGTACAATGAGCAGTTCTTC.

This clone has just one count. The rearrangement uses TRBV2 and TRBJ2-1, with D perhaps matching TRBD1 (5 bases). Looked up from germline, CDR1 is SNHLY and CDR2 is FYNNEI. This CDR3 spans 14 amino acids. Trimming removed 6 bases from V and 2 bases from J, with 11 bases in between. The CDR3 loop reads CASRAGMAYNEQFF. DNA of the CDR3: TGTGCCAGCAGGGCAGGGATGGCCTACAATGAGCAGTTCTTC.

The chain has TRBV6-1 and TRBJ2-3; perhaps TRBD1 as D (6 bases). The CDR3 is 13 amino acids. The V and J ends lost 5 bases and 6 bases respectively, with 12 bases between them. Germline V gene data show CDR1 as MNHNS and CDR2 as SASEGT. The CDR3 here is CASSHRDLDTQYF. In DNA, the CDR3 is TGTGCCAGCAGTCACAGGGATTTGGATACGCAGTATTTT.

About this clone itself: The junction departs from germline at one end; a sequencing error may be responsible. The genes are TRBV5-6 and TRBJ2-2; 10 nucleotides align to TRBD2. Germline CDR1 SGHDT, CDR2 YYEEEE. The CDR3 is 16 residues long. The CDR3 DNA reads as TGTGCCAGCAGCCGACCGGGACTAGCGAAGACCGGGGAGCTGTTTTTT. This codes for CASSRPGLAKTGELFF.

The V and J genes are TRBV7-2 and TRBJ2-1; D gene ambiguous. This CDR3 contains 14 residues. Trimming took off 2 bases at V and 7 bases at J, with 12 bases between the two ends. Germline V gives CDR1 SGHTA, CDR2 FQGNSA. The CDR3 reads CASSLKGGWNEQFF. The DNA of the CDR3 is TGTGCCAGCAGCTTAAAGGGTGGGTGGAATGAGCAGTTCTTC.

The J gene is TRBJ1-2, the V gene TRBV6-1, with 7 bases matching TRBD1. Germline assignment: CDR1 MNHNS and CDR2 SASEGT. The V and J ends lost 6 bases and 3 bases, in that order; junction bases with no gene match: 7. The CDR3 is 14 amino acids. CDR3 region: CASRATGEDYGYTF. The CDR3 DNA sequence: TGTGCCAGCAGAGCTACAGGGGAGGACTATGGCTACACCTTC.